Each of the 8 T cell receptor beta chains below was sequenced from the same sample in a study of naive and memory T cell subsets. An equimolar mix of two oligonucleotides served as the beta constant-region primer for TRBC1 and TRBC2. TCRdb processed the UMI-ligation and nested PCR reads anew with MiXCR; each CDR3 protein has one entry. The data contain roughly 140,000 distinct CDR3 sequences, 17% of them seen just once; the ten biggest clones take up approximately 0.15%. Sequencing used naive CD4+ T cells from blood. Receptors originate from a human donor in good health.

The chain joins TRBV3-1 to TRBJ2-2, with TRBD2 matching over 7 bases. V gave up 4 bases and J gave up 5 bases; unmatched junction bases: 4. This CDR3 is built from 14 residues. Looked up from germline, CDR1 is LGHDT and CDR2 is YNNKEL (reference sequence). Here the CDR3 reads CASSRRESTGELFF. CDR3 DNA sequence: TGTGCCAGCAGCCGGCGGGAGAGTACCGGGGAGCTGTTTTTT.

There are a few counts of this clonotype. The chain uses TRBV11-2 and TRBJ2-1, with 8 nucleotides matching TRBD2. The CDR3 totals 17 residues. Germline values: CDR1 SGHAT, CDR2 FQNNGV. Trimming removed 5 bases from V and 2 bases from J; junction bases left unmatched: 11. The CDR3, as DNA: TGTGCCAGCAGCCCCCTGCTGCGGGAGGACACCTACAATGAGCAGTTCTTC. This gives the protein CASSPLLREDTYNEQFF.

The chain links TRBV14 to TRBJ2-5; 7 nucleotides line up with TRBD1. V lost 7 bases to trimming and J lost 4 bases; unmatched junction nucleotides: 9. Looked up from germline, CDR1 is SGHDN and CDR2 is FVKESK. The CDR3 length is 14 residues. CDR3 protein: CASKVGQPGETQYF. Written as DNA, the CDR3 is TGTGCCAGCAAGGTGGGACAGCCCGGAGAGACCCAGTACTTC.

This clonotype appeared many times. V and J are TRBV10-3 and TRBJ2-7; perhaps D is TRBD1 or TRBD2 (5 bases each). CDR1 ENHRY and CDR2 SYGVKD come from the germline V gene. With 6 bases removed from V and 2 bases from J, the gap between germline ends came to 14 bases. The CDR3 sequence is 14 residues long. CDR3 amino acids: CAIRPGTEAYEQYF. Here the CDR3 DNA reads TGTGCCATCAGACCCGGGACGGAGGCCTACGAGCAGTACTTC.

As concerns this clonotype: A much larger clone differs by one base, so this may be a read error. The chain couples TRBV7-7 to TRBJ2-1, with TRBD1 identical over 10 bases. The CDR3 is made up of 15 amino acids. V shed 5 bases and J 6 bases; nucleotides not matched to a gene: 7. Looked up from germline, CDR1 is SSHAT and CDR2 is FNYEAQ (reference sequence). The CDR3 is CASSPGQGTFNEQFF. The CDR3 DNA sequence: TGTGCCAGCAGCCCGGGACAGGGGACCTTCAATGAGCAGTTCTTC.

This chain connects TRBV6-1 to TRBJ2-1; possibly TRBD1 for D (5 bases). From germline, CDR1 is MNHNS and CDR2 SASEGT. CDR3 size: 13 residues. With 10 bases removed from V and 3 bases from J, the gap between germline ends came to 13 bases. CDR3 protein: CATDIQLYNEQFF. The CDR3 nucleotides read TGTGCCACGGACATCCAACTCTACAATGAGCAGTTCTTC.

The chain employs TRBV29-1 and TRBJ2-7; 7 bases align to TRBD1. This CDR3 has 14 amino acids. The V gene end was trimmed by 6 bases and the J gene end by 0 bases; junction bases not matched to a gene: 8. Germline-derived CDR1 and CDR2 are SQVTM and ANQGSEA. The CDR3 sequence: CSVVYRGSSYEQYF. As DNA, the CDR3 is TGCAGCGTCGTTTACAGGGGAAGCTCCTACGAGCAGTACTTC.

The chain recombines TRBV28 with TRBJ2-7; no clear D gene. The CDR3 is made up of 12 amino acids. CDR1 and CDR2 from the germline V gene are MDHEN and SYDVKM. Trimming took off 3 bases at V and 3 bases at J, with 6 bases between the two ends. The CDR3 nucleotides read TGTGCCAGCAGTTTTCAGGACTACGAGCAGTACTTC. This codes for CASSFQDYEQYF. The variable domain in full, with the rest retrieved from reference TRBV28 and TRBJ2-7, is DVKVTQSSRYLVKRTGEKVFLECVQDMDHENMFWYRQDPGLGLRLIYFSYDVKMKEKGDIPEGYSVSREKKERFSLILESASTNQTSMYLCASSFQDYEQYFGPGTRLTVT.